Sequencing of this T cell receptor beta chain was carried out in a study of shared clonotypes between healthy human individuals. This CDR3 region has 17 residues. CDR1 SEHNR and CDR2 FQNEAQ come from the germline V gene (reference sequence). J gave up 3 bases and V 4 bases, and 15 bases lay outside the gene matches. Measured with immunoSEQ multiplex PCR; TCRdb has only the in-frame clones, and not every one. The sample gives about 700,000 clones, around 90% of which show up once; roughly 24% is in the top ten. Naive-designated CD8 cells lacked CD45RO, were positively enriched for CCR7, and omitted terminally differentiated effector memory CD45RA+ cells.

Sequenced input: naive CD8+ T cells sorted from blood. This sequence originates from a young man in good health. The chain has TRBV7-9 and TRBJ2-7; 7 bases are a match to TRBD2. The CDR3 region is CASSSSSSGRNNYEQYF. DNA for the CDR3: TGTGCCAGCAGCTCCTCATCTAGCGGTAGGAACAACTACGAGCAGTACTTC. Complete variable domain (other parts from reference TRBV7-9 and TRBJ2-7): DTGVSQNPRHKITKRGQNVTFRCDPISEHNRLYWYRQTLGQGPEFLTYFQNEAQLEKSRLLSDRFSAERPKGSFSTLEIQRTEQGDSAMYLCASSSSSSGRNNYEQYFGPGTRLTVT.